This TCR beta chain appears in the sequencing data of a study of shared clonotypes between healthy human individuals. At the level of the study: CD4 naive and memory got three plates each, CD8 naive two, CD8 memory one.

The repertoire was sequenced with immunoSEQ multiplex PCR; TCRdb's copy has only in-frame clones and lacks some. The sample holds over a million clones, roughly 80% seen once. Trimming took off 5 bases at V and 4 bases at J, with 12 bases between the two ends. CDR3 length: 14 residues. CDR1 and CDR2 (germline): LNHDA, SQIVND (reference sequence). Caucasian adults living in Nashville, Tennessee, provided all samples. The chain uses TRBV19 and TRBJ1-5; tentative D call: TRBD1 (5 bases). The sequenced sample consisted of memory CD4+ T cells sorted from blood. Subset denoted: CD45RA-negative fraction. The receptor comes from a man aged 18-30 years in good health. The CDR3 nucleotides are TGTGCCAGTAGTGGACGGGGGTTAAATCAGCCCCAGCATTTT. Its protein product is CASSGRGLNQPQHF.